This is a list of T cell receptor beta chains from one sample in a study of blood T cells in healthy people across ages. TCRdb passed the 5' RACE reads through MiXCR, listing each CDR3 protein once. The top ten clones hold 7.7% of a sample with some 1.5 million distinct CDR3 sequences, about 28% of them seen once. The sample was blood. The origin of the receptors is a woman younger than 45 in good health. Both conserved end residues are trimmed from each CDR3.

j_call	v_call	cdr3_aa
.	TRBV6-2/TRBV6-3	ANSYVGGAVPYEQY
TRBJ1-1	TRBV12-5	ASGLMNPEAF
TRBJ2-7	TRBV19	ASSGTSGGLHSYEQY
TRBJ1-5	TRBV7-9	ASSLVGAGPQPQH
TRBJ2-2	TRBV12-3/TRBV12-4	ASRGGPILNTGELF
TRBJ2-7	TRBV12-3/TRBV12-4	AVGGTGGY
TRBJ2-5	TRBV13	ASSSRGRYQETQY
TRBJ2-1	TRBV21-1	ASSKAASGGGNEQF
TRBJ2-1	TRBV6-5	ASRTQGNEQF
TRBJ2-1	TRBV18	AGSPGSSYNEQF